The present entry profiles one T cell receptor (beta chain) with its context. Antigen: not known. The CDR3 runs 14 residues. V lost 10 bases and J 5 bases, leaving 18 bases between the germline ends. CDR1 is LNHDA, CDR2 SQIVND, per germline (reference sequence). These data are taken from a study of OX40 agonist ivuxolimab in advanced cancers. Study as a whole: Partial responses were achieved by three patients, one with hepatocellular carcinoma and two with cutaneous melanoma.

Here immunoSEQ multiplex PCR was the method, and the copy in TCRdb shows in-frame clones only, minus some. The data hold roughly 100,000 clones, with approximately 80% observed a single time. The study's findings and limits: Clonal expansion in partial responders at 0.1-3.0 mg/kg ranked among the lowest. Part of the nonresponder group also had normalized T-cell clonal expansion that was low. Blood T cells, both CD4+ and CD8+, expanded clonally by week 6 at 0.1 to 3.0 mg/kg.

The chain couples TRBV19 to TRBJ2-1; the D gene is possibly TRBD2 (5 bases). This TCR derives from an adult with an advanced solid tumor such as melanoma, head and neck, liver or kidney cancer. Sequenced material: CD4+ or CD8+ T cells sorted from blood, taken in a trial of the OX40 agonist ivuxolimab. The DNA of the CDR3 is TGTGCCATTCCTAGGTGGGCGGGCAACAATGAGCAGTTCTTC. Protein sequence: CAIPRWAGNNEQFF.